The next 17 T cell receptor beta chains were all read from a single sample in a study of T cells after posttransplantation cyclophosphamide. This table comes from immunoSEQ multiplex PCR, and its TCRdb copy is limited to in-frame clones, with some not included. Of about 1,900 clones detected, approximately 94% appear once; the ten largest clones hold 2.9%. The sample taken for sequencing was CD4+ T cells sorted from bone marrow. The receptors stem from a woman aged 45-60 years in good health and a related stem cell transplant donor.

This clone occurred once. The CDR3 loop is CASTFFGNEKLFF. In DNA form, the CDR3 reads TGTGCCAGCACCTTTTTCGGGAATGAAAAACTGTTTTTT. V gene TRBV7-9 combines with J gene TRBJ1-4; no reliable D call. This CDR3 comprises 13 residues. V was shortened by 7 bases and J by 5 bases, with 11 bases between the two germline ends. CDR1 and CDR2 (germline): SEHNR, FQNEAQ (reference sequence). The entire variable domain, with the rest obtained from reference TRBV7-9 and TRBJ1-4, is as follows: DTGVSQNPRHKITKRGQNVTFRCDPISEHNRLYWYRQTLGQGPEFLTYFQNEAQLEKSRLLSDRFSAERPKGSFSTLEIQRTEQGDSAMYLCASTFFGNEKLFFGSGTQLSVL.

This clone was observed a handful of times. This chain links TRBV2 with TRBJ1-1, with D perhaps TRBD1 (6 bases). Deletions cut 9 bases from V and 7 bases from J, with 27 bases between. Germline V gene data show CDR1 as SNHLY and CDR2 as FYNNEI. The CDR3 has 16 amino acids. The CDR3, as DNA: TGTGCCAGTCGCAAAACAGGGTTGGCGATCGACGTTGAAGCTTTCTTT. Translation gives CASRKTGLAIDVEAFF. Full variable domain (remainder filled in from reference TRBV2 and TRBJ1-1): EPEVTQTPSHQVTQMGQEVILRCVPISNHLYFYWYRQILGQKVEFLVSFYNNEISEKSEIFDDQFSVERPDGSNFTLKIRSTKLEDSAMYFCASRKTGLAIDVEAFFGQGTRLTVV.

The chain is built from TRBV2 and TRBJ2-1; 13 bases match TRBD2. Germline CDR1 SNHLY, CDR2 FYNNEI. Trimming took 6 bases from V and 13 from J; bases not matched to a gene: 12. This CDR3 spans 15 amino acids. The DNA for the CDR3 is TGTGCCAGCAGGAGGGCCCGGACTAGCGGGAGTGAACAGTTCTTC. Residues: CASRRARTSGSEQFF.

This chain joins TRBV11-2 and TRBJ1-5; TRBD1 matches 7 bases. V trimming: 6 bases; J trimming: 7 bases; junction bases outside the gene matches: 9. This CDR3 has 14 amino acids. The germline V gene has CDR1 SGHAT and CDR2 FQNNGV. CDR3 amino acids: CASSFDRVGQPQHF. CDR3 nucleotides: TGTGCCAGCAGTTTCGACAGGGTCGGACAGCCCCAGCATTTT.

CDR3 coding DNA: TGTGCCAGCAGTCCCGTAGACTCTACAGGCTACAATGAGCAGTTCTTC. Its protein product is CASSPVDSTGYNEQFF. The chain links TRBV2 to TRBJ2-1; D possibly corresponds to TRBD1 (5 bases). The length of the CDR3 is 16 residues. Germline assignment: CDR1 SNHLY and CDR2 FYNNEI. V lost 5 bases and J 3 bases, leaving 17 bases between the germline ends. Full variable domain (missing parts from reference TRBV2 and TRBJ2-1): EPEVTQTPSHQVTQMGQEVILRCVPISNHLYFYWYRQILGQKVEFLVSFYNNEISEKSEIFDDQFSVERPDGSNFTLKIRSTKLEDSAMYFCASSPVDSTGYNEQFFGPGTRLTVL.

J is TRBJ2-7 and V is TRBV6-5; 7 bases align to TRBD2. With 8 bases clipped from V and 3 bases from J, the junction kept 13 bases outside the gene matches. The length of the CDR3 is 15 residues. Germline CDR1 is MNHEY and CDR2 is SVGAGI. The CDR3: CASGEGDSDYYEQYF. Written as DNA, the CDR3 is TGTGCCAGCGGGGAGGGCGACAGCGACTACTACGAGCAGTACTTC.

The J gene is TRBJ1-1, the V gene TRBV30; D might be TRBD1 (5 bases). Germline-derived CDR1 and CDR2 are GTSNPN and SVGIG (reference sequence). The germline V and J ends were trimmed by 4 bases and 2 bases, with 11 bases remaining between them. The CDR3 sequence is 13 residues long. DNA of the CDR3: TGTGCCTGGACGGAGGGGTATAACACTGAAGCTTTCTTT. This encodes CAWTEGYNTEAFF.

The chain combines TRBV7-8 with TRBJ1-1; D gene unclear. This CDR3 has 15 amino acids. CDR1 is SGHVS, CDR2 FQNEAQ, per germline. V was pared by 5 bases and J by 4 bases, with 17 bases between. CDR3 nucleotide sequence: TGTGCCAGCAGCCGAATACAAGAACGCAGCACTGAAGCTTTCTTT. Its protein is CASSRIQERSTEAFF.

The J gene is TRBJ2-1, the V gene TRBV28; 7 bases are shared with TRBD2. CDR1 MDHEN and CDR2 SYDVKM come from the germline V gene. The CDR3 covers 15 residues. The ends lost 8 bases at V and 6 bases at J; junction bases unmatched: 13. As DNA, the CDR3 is TGTGCCAGCCTCTGGGCGGGAGTGGGAGGCAATGAGCAGTTCTTC. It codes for CASLWAGVGGNEQFF.

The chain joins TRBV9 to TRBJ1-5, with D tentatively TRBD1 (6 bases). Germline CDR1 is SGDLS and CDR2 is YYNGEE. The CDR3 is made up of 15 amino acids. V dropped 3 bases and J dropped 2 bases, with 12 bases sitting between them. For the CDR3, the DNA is TGTGCCAGCAGCGCAGGGGTGGCTGGCAATCAGCCCCAGCATTTT. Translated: CASSAGVAGNQPQHF.

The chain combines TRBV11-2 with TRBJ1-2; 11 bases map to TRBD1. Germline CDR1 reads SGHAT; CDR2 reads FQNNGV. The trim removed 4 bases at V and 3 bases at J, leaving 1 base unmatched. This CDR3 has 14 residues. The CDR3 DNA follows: TGTGCCAGCAGCTCGGGACAGGGGGACTATGGCTACACCTTC. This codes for CASSSGQGDYGYTF.

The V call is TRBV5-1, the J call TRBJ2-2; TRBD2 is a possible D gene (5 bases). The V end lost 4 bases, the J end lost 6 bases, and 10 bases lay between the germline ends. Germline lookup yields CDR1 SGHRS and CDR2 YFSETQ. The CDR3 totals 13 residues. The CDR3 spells CASSPGSAGELFF. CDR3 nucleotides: TGCGCCAGCAGCCCGGGATCGGCCGGGGAGCTGTTTTTT.

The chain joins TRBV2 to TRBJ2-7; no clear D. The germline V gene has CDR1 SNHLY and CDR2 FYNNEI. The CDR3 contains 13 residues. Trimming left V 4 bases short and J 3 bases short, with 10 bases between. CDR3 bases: TGTGCCAGCAGTGTTCGTCGAGACTACGAGCAGTACTTC. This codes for CASSVRRDYEQYF.

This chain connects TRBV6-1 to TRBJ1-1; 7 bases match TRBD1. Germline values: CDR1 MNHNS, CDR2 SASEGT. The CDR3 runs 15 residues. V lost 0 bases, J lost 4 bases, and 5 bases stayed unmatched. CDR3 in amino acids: CASSEAGTEFTEAFF. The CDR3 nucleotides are TGTGCCAGCAGTGAAGCAGGGACAGAGTTCACTGAAGCTTTCTTT.

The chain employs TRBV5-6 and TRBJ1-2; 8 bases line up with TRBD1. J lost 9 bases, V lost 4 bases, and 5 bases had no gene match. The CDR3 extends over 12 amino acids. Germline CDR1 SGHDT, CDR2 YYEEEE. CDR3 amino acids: CASSVGTGSYTF. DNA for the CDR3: TGTGCCAGCAGCGTGGGGACAGGAAGCTACACCTTC. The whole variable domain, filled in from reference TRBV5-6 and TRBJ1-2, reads DAGVTQSPTHLIKTRGQQVTLRCSPKSGHDTVSWYQQALGQGPQFIFQYYEEEERQRGNFPDRFSGHQFPNYSSELNVNALLLGDSALYLCASSVGTGSYTFGSGTRLTVV.

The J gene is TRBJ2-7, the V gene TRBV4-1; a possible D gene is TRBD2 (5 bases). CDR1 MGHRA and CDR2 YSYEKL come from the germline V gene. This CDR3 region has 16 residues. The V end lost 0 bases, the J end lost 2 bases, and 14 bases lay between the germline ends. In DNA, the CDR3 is TGCGCCAGCAGCCAAGATCGTTCTGGGAGCCCCTACGAGCAGTACTTC. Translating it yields CASSQDRSGSPYEQYF.

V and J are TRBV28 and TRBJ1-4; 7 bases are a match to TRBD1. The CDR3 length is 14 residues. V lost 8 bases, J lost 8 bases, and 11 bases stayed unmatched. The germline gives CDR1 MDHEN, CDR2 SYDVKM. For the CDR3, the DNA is TGTGCCAGCGGGGCCGGGACAGTCCGGGAAAAACTGTTTTTT. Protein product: CASGAGTVREKLFF.